This TCR beta chain came from a study of T cell repertoires in cytomegalovirus infection. This clonotype was picked up many times. V was clipped by 7 bases and J by 2 bases, with 9 bases between them. There are 13 residues in the CDR3. TCRdb re-called the reads with MiXCR, one entry per CDR3 protein. Altogether fewer than 550,000 distinct CDR3 sequences are present, about 11% being singletons, with the ten largest covering 10% to 13%. The chain combines TRBV12-3 or TRBV12-4 with TRBJ1-3; maybe TRBD1 (6 bases). The sequence was collected from a human donor in good health (CMV status not recorded). Some clones in this sample may be carry-over from other donors' samples. The sample consisted of PBMCs. CDR3 DNA sequence: TGTGCCAGCAACCGGGACACTGGAAACACCATATATTTT. It translates to CASNRDTGNTIYF.